These 12 T cell receptor beta chains came from one sample sequenced in a study of T-cell memory formation after mild COVID-19. TCRdb re-called the 5' RACE reads through MiXCR, storing one row per CDR3 protein. In the table there are around 300,000 distinct CDR3 sequences, roughly 13% of which are singletons. The sample was PBMCs or a T cell subset sorted from them (not recorded which). Every receptor here comes from a man aged 18 to 29 who had mild COVID-19 (a few samples of this study predate the infection). Cell type and time point are not known.

In this sample, this clonotype turned up a few times. The rearrangement joins TRBV10-3 to TRBJ2-5, with 10 bases lining up with TRBD2. The CDR3 spans 14 residues. After removal of 4 bases from V and 1 base from J, the junction contained 0 bases not matched to a gene. Germline CDR1 is ENHRY and CDR2 is SYGVKD. CDR3: CAISGTSGQETQYF. The CDR3 bases are TGTGCCATCAGTGGGACTAGCGGCCAAGAGACCCAGTACTTC.

This chain uses TRBV5-1 with TRBJ1-5; the D gene is possibly TRBD1 (6 bases). V shed 4 bases and J shed 4 bases, with 21 bases lying between them. CDR1 SGHRS and CDR2 YFSETQ come from the germline V gene. The CDR3 consists of 17 residues. The CDR3 coding sequence is TGCGCCAGCAGCAAAGGGACTAGCGGGGGGGCTAATCAGCCCCAGCATTTT. Translating it yields CASSKGTSGGANQPQHF.

This clonotype occurred many times. This chain connects TRBV5-4 to TRBJ2-7; tentatively, D is TRBD1 or TRBD2 (5 bases each). With 0 bases removed from V and 7 bases from J, the gap between germline ends came to 8 bases. Germline V CDR1 and CDR2: SGHNT, YYREEE (reference sequence). This CDR3 comprises 12 residues. This chain's CDR3 is CASSLAGREQYF. CDR3 in DNA: TGTGCCAGCAGCTTGGCGGGGCGGGAGCAGTACTTC.

The chain is built from TRBV6-2 or TRBV6-3 and TRBJ1-1; 9 positions agree with TRBD1. After removal of 8 bases from V and 4 bases from J, the junction contained 11 bases not matched to a gene. CDR1 and CDR2 from the germline V gene are MNHEY and SVGEGT. The CDR3 is made up of 15 amino acids. The CDR3: CASEQGAEGGTEAFF. The CDR3 DNA sequence: TGTGCCAGCGAACAGGGGGCGGAAGGTGGCACTGAAGCTTTCTTT.

This chain connects TRBV7-8 to TRBJ2-5, with TRBD2 identical over 7 bases. Per the germline V gene, CDR1 is SGHVS and CDR2 is FQNEAQ. The CDR3 totals 18 residues. After removal of 2 bases from V and 5 bases from J, the junction contained 17 bases not matched to a gene. Here the CDR3 DNA reads TGTGCCAGCAGCTTACACTCCCCGGCGGGACTACCGCGGGAGACCCAGTACTTC. This encodes CASSLHSPAGLPRETQYF.

Remarks on this clonotype: One base away lies a much larger clone, so this may be a sequencing read error. This chain connects TRBV5-1 to TRBJ2-3; 8 positions match TRBD2. The CDR3 spans 15 residues. Germline V gene data show CDR1 as SGHRS and CDR2 as YFSETQ. As DNA, the CDR3 is TGCGCCAGCGGCTTGTTACTAGCGGGCACAGATACGCAGTATTTT. It encodes CASGLLLAGTDTQYF.

To note about this clonotype: The limits of the CDR3 on the DNA are not certain, so only TCRdb's listed CDR3 is given. The CDR3 sequence: CASSFLAEKETQYF. The chain carries TRBV28 and TRBJ2-5. The CDR3 totals 14 residues, both ends included. Germline V gene lookup returns CDR1 MDHEN and CDR2 SYDVKM.

The chain links TRBV4-1 to TRBJ2-4; TRBD2 aligns across 8 bases. Looked up from germline, CDR1 is MGHRA and CDR2 is YSYEKL. This CDR3 is built from 23 residues. The J segment lost 0 bases and the V segment lost 0 bases, leaving 22 bases of the junction unmatched. The DNA for the CDR3 is TGCGCCAGCAGCCAAGATTTGTTCTACGCAATAAAACTAGCGGAATTAGCCAAAAACATTCAGTACTTC. This encodes CASSQDLFYAIKLAELAKNIQYF.

This rearrangement joins TRBV12-3 or TRBV12-4 to TRBJ2-7; 7 nucleotides agree with TRBD1. Trimming removed 6 bases from V and 2 bases from J; junction bases left unmatched: 7. The CDR3 totals 14 residues. CDR3 residues: CASRPKTGTYEQYF. CDR3 bases: TGTGCCAGCAGACCTAAGACAGGGACCTACGAGCAGTACTTC.

This clonotype was observed a handful of times. The chain carries TRBV18 and TRBJ2-7, with 9 bases fitting TRBD1. Germline assignment: CDR1 KGHSH and CDR2 LQKENI. The V segment lost 6 bases and the J segment 1 base; nucleotides outside the gene matches: 7. The CDR3 length is 15 residues. The CDR3 coding sequence is TGTGCCAGCTCTCCCAAGGGACAGGGTTCCTACGAGCAGTACTTC. Its translation: CASSPKGQGSYEQYF.

This clonotype was observed a few times. This sequence joins TRBV10-3 and TRBJ2-7; D ambiguous. This CDR3 has 16 residues. The V end was cut by 4 bases, the J end by 2 bases, with 18 bases between. Germline V gene sequence: CDR1 ENHRY, CDR2 SYGVKD. The CDR3 DNA reads TGTGCCATCAGTGGGGGTCTAGGAGTACTCACCTACGAGCAGTACTTC. Translated, it gives CAISGGLGVLTYEQYF.

This clonotype occurred a few times. V usage is TRBV6-5 and J usage is TRBJ2-3; the match to TRBD1 covers 10 bases. Germline loops: CDR1 MNHEY, CDR2 SVGAGI. J was trimmed by 3 bases and V by 6 bases; bases with no gene match: 6. The CDR3 has 15 residues. The CDR3 DNA reads TGTGCCAGCAGCAGGGACAGGGGTTGGACAGATACGCAGTATTTT. Protein sequence: CASSRDRGWTDTQYF.